This TCR beta chain was identified in a study of blood T cell repertoires in COVID-19. The overall study: Samples came from the United States, Italy and Spain, spanning acute and convalescent COVID-19. T cells, B-cell-depleted T cells, or PBMCs provided the cDNA or gDNA that served as material.

CDR3 length: 13 amino acids. CDR1 is ENHRY, CDR2 SYGVKD, per germline. The V end was cut by 4 bases, the J end by 7 bases, with 14 bases between. Sequenced by immunoSEQ multiplex PCR; TCRdb stores in-frame clones only, minus some. The table lists 90,000 to 100,000 clones, around 88% of them singletons. The chain combines TRBV10-3 with TRBJ2-7; the D gene is possibly TRBD1 (8 bases). The material sequenced was peripheral blood. This sequence was found in a man older than 75 with acute or convalescent COVID-19. In DNA form, the CDR3 reads TGTGCCATCAGTGCAAACAGGGGGGGTGAGCAGTACTTC. Translation: CAISANRGGEQYF.